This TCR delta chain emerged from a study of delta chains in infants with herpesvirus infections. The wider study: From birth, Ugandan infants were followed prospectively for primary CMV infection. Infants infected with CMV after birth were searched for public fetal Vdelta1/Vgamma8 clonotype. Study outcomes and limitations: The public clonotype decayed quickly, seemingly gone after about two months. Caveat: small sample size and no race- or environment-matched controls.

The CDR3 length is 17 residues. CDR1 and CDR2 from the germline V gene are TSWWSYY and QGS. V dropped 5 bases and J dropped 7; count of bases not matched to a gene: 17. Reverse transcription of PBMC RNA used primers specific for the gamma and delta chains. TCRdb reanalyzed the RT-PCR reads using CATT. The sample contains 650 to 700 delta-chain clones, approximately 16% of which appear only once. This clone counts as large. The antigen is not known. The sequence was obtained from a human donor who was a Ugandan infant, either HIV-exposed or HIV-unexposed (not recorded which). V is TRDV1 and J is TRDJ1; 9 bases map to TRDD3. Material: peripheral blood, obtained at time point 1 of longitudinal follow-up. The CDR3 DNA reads TGTGCTCTTGGGAACACAAAAGGTGTACTGGGGGACACTAAACTCATCTTT. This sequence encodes CALGNTKGVLGDTKLIF.